This TCR beta chain was sequenced during a study of blood T cells in healthy people across ages. The overall study: About one barcoded TCR beta cDNA was captured per two T cells. Broader study findings: Reliance upon unsorted PBMCs precluded definitive naive versus antigen-experienced comparison. Strong correlation existed between TCR beta diversity and naive T cell percentage.

Points on this clonotype: Antigen unknown.

The second PCR ran roughly 7 to 12 cycles with a sample-barcoded 5' primer and J-beta primers. Using its own MiXCR run on the 5' RACE reads, TCRdb lists one record per CDR3 protein. The sample includes around 1,000,000 distinct CDR3 sequences, less than 45% of them seen just once. The draw of peripheral blood yielded roughly 9.4 milliliters from each donor. This CDR3 is 11 amino acids long. The V gene lost 6 bases and the J gene lost 10 bases, with 10 bases spanning the gap. Germline values: CDR1 MNHEY, CDR2 SVGAGI. This receptor was taken from a man between 18 and 29 years old in good health. Sequenced sample: blood. This chain connects TRBV6-5 to TRBJ2-1; D gene unclear. In DNA form, the CDR3 reads TGTGCCAGCAGGGCTCTCGAAGAGCAGTTCTTC. Translated, it gives CASRALEEQFF.